This TCR beta chain derives from a study of beta chain features in type 1 diabetes. Notes on the study in general: For TCRB rearrangement, an influence of HLA type remained unresolved here.

This clone was observed a handful of times. Its matching antigen is unknown. cDNA synthesis used the whole RNA isolate, giving expressed TCRB sequences. It was found that naive, central memory and regulatory T cell samples averaged around 3.8 million reads. Generated by immunoSEQ multiplex PCR, the TCRdb table keeps only in-frame clones and is missing some. The sample records over 700,000 clones, 17% being singletons. Isolation of CD4+ naive, central memory, regulatory and stem cell-like memory cells was achieved by sorting via CD45RO/CCR7/CD25/CD127/CD95/CD27. The CDR3 is made up of 14 amino acids. This sequence originates from a woman aged 18-29 years in good health. This sequence joins TRBV21-1 and TRBJ2-7; the table calls TRBD1, which could not be checked here. TRBV21-1 is described as a pseudogene. Sequencing used naive CD4+ T cells from blood. CDR3 sequence: CASIRTGDSYEQYF. CDR3 in DNA: TGTGCCAGCATCCGGACAGGGGACTCCTACGAGCAGTACTTC.